The clone carrying this TCR beta chain was detected ten times or more. Its antigen remains unknown. A library of TCRbeta sequences, prepared with unique molecular identifiers, was generated. Each CDR3 protein gets one entry after TCRdb re-called the PCR reads with MiXCR. The sample yields 250,000 or so distinct CDR3 sequences, 6.5% to 10% seen once. CDR1 SEHNR and CDR2 FQNEAQ come from the germline V gene (reference sequence). J gave up 5 bases and V 4 bases, and 4 bases lay outside the gene matches. This CDR3 comprises 14 residues. The data were obtained in a study of T-cell reconstitution after alpha-beta-depleted transplantation in children. Overall study findings and caveats: Day-60 TCRbeta diversity that was high in some patients was derived from surviving recipient T cells and thymic progenitors.

This rearrangement joins TRBV7-9 to TRBJ2-2; TRBD2 matches 7 bases. The TCR comes from a male patient between 10 and 17 years old who had a stem cell transplant for acute lymphoblastic leukemia, so the T cells may come from the graft donor. The sample here was PBMCs, mostly from graft donor cells, taken 180 days after TCRalphabeta/CD19-depleted stem cell transplant. Here the CDR3 DNA reads TGTGCCAGCAGCTCGGGAGGAGGAACCGGGGAGCTGTTTTTT. It translates to CASSSGGGTGELFF.